Described below is a single T cell receptor (beta chain) sequence and its context. What it binds is unknown. TCRdb's table, derived via immunoSEQ multiplex PCR, lists solely in-frame clones and lacks some. The sample includes 100,000 to 150,000 clones, 94% seen only once; the top ten take over 1%. The sample belongs to a study of cytomegalovirus exposure and HLA in healthy donors. Trimming stripped 2 bases from V and 7 bases from J, with 15 bases between. From germline, CDR1 is SGHAT and CDR2 FQDESV (reference sequence). The length of the CDR3 is 15 residues. Study findings and constraints: According to a subsequent analysis, TCR clusters from the first cohort were inclined to appear together in the 100 to 150 validation repertoires. The authors listed over 150 TCR beta chains as cytomegalovirus-associated.

This sequence originates from a woman in her late teens or twenties in good health and CMV-seronegative. V usage is TRBV11-1 and J usage is TRBJ2-1; possible D gene TRBD2, 6 bases. The specimen was PBMCs. CDR3 sequence (DNA): TGTGCCAGCAGCTTATGGGAGGCCACGAGGAATGAGCAGTTCTTC. As protein: CASSLWEATRNEQFF.